The 28 T cell receptor beta chains reported below all come from one sample, sequenced in a study of CD8 T cells in Susac syndrome. RNA was extracted with the RNeasy kit, and a quantity of roughly 0.45 to 1 ug was reverse transcribed using random hexamers. TCRdb reprocessed the immunoSEQ multiplex PCR reads with MiXCR, giving one entry per CDR3 protein. This sample carries roughly 70,000 distinct CDR3 sequences, 96% of them seen once, and the ten largest clones take 0.095% to 0.13%. The sequenced material came from CD4+ T cells from PBMCs. The receptors come from a human donor with multiple sclerosis.

The rearrangement joins TRBV5-1 to TRBJ2-3; D tentatively reads TRBD1 or TRBD2 (5 bases each). The V end lost 4 bases, the J end lost 0 bases, and 18 bases lay between the germline ends. This CDR3 is built from 17 residues. CDR1 SGHRS and CDR2 YFSETQ come from the germline V gene. CDR3: CASSGSRDPSSTDTQYF. The CDR3 bases are TGCGCCAGCAGCGGGAGCAGGGACCCCTCTAGCACAGATACGCAGTATTTT. The complete variable domain, with remaining parts taken from reference TRBV5-1 and TRBJ2-3, reads KAGVTQTPRYLIKTRGQQVTLSCSPISGHRSVSWYQQTPGQGLQFLFEYFSETQRNKGNFPGRFSGRQFSNSRSEMNVSTLELGDSALYLCASSGSRDPSSTDTQYFGPGTRLTVL.

The rearrangement joins TRBV20-1 to TRBJ1-1; D may be TRBD1 (5 bases). The V end was cut by 1 base, the J end by 3 bases, with 12 bases between. Germline values: CDR1 DFQATT, CDR2 SNEGSKA (reference sequence). The CDR3 has 14 residues. CDR3 in DNA: TGCAGTGCTAGAGCCCTCCGGGGGGACACTGAAGCTTTCTTT. Protein product: CSARALRGDTEAFF.

In nucleotides, the CDR3 is TGCGCCAGCAGCCCAACGGGACAAACGAACACCGGGGAGCTGTTTTTT. Residues: CASSPTGQTNTGELFF. The chain combines TRBV5-1 with TRBJ2-2; D perhaps matches TRBD1 (6 bases). Germline-derived CDR1 and CDR2 are SGHRS and YFSETQ. This CDR3 region has 16 residues. V was shortened by 4 bases and J by 0 bases, with 13 bases between the two germline ends.

This chain links TRBV10-3 with TRBJ1-5; 7 bases are shared with TRBD1. V lost 3 bases to trimming and J lost 3 bases; unmatched junction nucleotides: 2. Germline CDR1 reads ENHRY; CDR2 reads SYGVKD. The CDR3 consists of 14 residues. CDR3 residues: CAISDGTDNQPQHF. The CDR3 coding sequence is TGTGCCATCAGTGATGGGACAGACAATCAGCCCCAGCATTTT.

This chain uses TRBV30 with TRBJ1-2; D ambiguous. The CDR3 runs 13 residues. Trimming took off 4 bases at V and 3 bases at J, with 12 bases between the two ends. Germline V gene lookup returns CDR1 GTSNPN and CDR2 SVGIG (reference sequence). In DNA form, the CDR3 reads TGTGCCTGGATTGGGAAGGGCGACTATGGCTACACCTTC. Translating gives CAWIGKGDYGYTF.

V usage is TRBV7-9 and J usage is TRBJ1-2; 11 nucleotides agree with TRBD1. The germline CDR1 and CDR2 sequences are SEHNR and FQNEAQ (reference sequence). The V and J ends lost 3 bases and 6 bases, in that order; junction bases with no gene match: 6. This CDR3 is built from 15 residues. The CDR3 loop is CASSFVGTGGNGYTF. In nucleotides, the CDR3 is TGTGCCAGCAGCTTTGTAGGGACAGGGGGGAATGGCTACACCTTC.

V usage is TRBV20-1 and J usage is TRBJ2-1; 10 bases align to TRBD2. Germline assignment: CDR1 DFQATT and CDR2 SNEGSKA (reference sequence). The CDR3 runs to 14 residues. V gave up 5 bases and J gave up 4 bases; unmatched junction bases: 5. The CDR3 spells CSADLAGAYNEQFF. DNA for the CDR3: TGCAGTGCTGATCTAGCGGGGGCTTACAATGAGCAGTTCTTC.

The rearrangement links TRBV18 to TRBJ1-1, with D possibly TRBD1 on 6 matching bases. The CDR3 contains 16 residues. CDR1 is KGHSH and CDR2 is LQKENI in the germline V gene. V was pared by 3 bases and J by 3 bases, with 17 bases between. The chain's CDR3 is CASSPLIRGRDTEAFF. CDR3 coding DNA: TGTGCCAGCTCACCCCTCATACGGGGGCGTGACACTGAAGCTTTCTTT.

This clonotype was counted only a few times. The V call is TRBV7-6, the J call TRBJ2-7; no definite D call. The CDR3 length is 13 residues. Germline values: CDR1 SGHVS, CDR2 FNYEAQ. The V and J ends lost 1 base and 4 bases respectively, with 8 bases between them. CDR3 in amino acids: CASSLDTPYEQYF. The CDR3 bases are TGTGCCAGCAGCTTAGATACCCCATACGAGCAGTACTTC.

The rearrangement links TRBV4-3 to TRBJ2-3; 9 bases line up with TRBD2. The junction had 7 bases not matched to a gene; V was cut back by 4 bases and J by 11 bases. The CDR3 is 13 residues long. Looked up from germline, CDR1 is LGHNA and CDR2 is YSLEER. CDR3 region: CASSLIGSGRQYF. The CDR3 DNA follows: TGCGCCAGCAGCCTAATCGGTAGCGGGAGGCAGTATTTT.

This rearrangement joins TRBV30 to TRBJ1-3; D is possibly TRBD1 (6 bases). CDR3 length: 14 residues. Per the germline V gene, CDR1 is GTSNPN and CDR2 is SVGIG (reference sequence). V was trimmed by 2 bases and J by 0 bases, leaving 8 bases between them. The CDR3 nucleotides are TGTGCCTGGAGTACAGGGAACTCTGGAAACACCATATATTTT. Translating gives CAWSTGNSGNTIYF. Together with reference TRBV30 and TRBJ1-3, the CDR3 gives the full variable domain: SQTIHQWPATLVQPVGSPLSLECTVEGTSNPNLYWYRQAAGRGLQLLFYSVGIGQISSEVPQNLSASRPQDRQFILSSKKLLLSDSGFYLCAWSTGNSGNTIYFGEGSWLTVV.

The chain joins TRBV29-1 to TRBJ2-1; 14 bases are a match to TRBD2. The junction had 5 bases not matched to a gene; V was cut back by 7 bases and J by 0 bases. This CDR3 is built from 16 residues. Germline V gene data show CDR1 as SQVTM and CDR2 as ANQGSEA. This CDR3 reads CSAGLAGGPSYNEQFF. The CDR3 bases are TGCAGCGCAGGACTAGCGGGGGGTCCCTCCTACAATGAGCAGTTCTTC.

The V gene is TRBV2, the J gene TRBJ2-1; no definite D call. The CDR3 runs to 13 residues. Germline lookup yields CDR1 SNHLY and CDR2 FYNNEI. Trimming shortened V by 4 bases and J by 9 bases, and 13 bases separated the two germline ends. This CDR3 reads CASSVFGSGEQFF. The CDR3 DNA reads TGTGCCAGCAGTGTTTTTGGCTCGGGTGAGCAGTTCTTC.

V is TRBV7-2 and J is TRBJ2-5; D gene unclear. From germline, CDR1 is SGHTA and CDR2 FQGNSA. Trimming took 6 bases from V and 3 from J, leaving 5 bases between them. This CDR3 has 11 amino acids. The CDR3 is CASSTKETQYF. The CDR3 bases are TGTGCCAGCAGTACCAAAGAGACCCAGTACTTC.

The chain joins TRBV9 to TRBJ2-5, with 7 bases fitting TRBD2. This CDR3 comprises 14 residues. J lost 5 bases, V lost 6 bases, and 10 bases had no gene match. Germline V lookup: CDR1 SGDLS, CDR2 YYNGEE. The CDR3 here is CASTSGATTETQYF. DNA for the CDR3: TGTGCCAGCACGAGCGGGGCCACTACGGAGACCCAGTACTTC.

V usage is TRBV30 and J usage is TRBJ1-1; tentatively, D is TRBD1 (6 bases). The CDR3 covers 15 residues. Per the germline V gene, CDR1 is GTSNPN and CDR2 is SVGIG (reference sequence). V shed 0 bases and J shed 3 bases, with 14 bases lying between them. Here the CDR3 reads CAWSVLARGYTEAFF. The CDR3 DNA follows: TGTGCCTGGAGTGTACTAGCCAGGGGATACACTGAAGCTTTCTTT.

This chain links TRBV29-1 with TRBJ2-7, with D possibly called TRBD1 or TRBD2 (6 bases each). The V gene lost 7 bases and the J gene lost 2 bases, with 15 bases spanning the gap. The CDR3 sequence is 13 residues long. From germline, CDR1 is SQVTM and CDR2 ANQGSEA. The CDR3 protein is CSARGGGTYEQYF. The CDR3 DNA sequence: TGCAGCGCGAGAGGAGGGGGGACCTACGAGCAGTACTTC.

The CDR3: CASSAGVAQPQHF. In DNA, the CDR3 is TGCGCCAGCAGCGCAGGGGTGGCTCAGCCCCAGCATTTT. The chain has TRBV5-1 and TRBJ1-5; D is perhaps TRBD1 (6 bases). The CDR3 spans 13 residues. Germline lookup yields CDR1 SGHRS and CDR2 YFSETQ. Trimming cost V 4 bases and J 6 bases, with 11 bases left between them.

This chain links TRBV12-3 or TRBV12-4 with TRBJ1-2, with 9 bases lining up with TRBD1. V dropped 11 bases and J dropped 7; count of bases not matched to a gene: 8. The CDR3 loop spans 12 amino acids. This CDR3 reads CADKQGAGGYTF. The CDR3, as DNA: TGTGCCGACAAACAGGGGGCTGGTGGCTACACCTTC.

The chain uses TRBV2 and TRBJ2-5; tentative D call: TRBD2 (5 bases). CDR1 is SNHLY and CDR2 is FYNNEI in the germline V gene. The CDR3 spans 13 residues. V lost 3 bases, J lost 5 bases, and 10 bases lay in between. The CDR3 coding sequence is TGTGCCAGCAGTGATAAACTAGATGAGACCCAGTACTTC. Translation gives CASSDKLDETQYF.

This rearrangement joins TRBV6-2 or TRBV6-3 to TRBJ2-5; 12 nucleotides agree with TRBD2. The CDR3 has 15 amino acids. J gave up 5 bases and V 6 bases, and 7 bases lay outside the gene matches. The germline V gene encodes CDR1 MNHEY and CDR2 SVGEGT. The CDR3 sequence: CASRRLAGVRETQYF. CDR3 sequence (DNA): TGTGCCAGCAGGAGACTAGCGGGGGTAAGGGAGACCCAGTACTTC.

The chain combines TRBV12-3 or TRBV12-4 with TRBJ1-5; D gene uncertain. The CDR3 totals 15 residues. The ends were cut back, 8 bases at V and 0 bases at J, with 14 bases in the middle. CDR3 nucleotide sequence: TGTGCCAGCCGAAGCTCAGGTTATAGCAATCAGCCCCAGCATTTT. Protein sequence: CASRSSGYSNQPQHF.

The chain has TRBV6-1 and TRBJ2-7; TRBD1 agrees at 11 bases. The V and J ends lost 8 bases and 2 bases, in that order; junction bases with no gene match: 11. The germline CDR1 and CDR2 sequences are MNHNS and SASEGT. The CDR3 has 16 residues. The DNA for the CDR3 is TGTGCCAGCCACCGGGACAGGGGGAGGAAGCCCTACGAGCAGTACTTC. Residues: CASHRDRGRKPYEQYF.

Concerning this clonotype itself: An end of the junction differs from the germline gene, which may be a read error. This rearrangement joins TRBV7-7 to TRBJ2-5; either TRBD1 or TRBD2 may fit D (6 bases each). Germline V gene lookup returns CDR1 SSHAT and CDR2 FNYEAQ (reference sequence). The CDR3 is 15 residues long. CDR3 in DNA: TGTGCTAGCAGCTTATCGGGGGCCGGGAAAGAGACCCAGTACTTC. This gives the protein CASSLSGAGKETQYF.

The chain joins TRBV15 to TRBJ2-1; D remains unclear. CDR3 length: 15 amino acids. The germline V gene has CDR1 LNHNV and CDR2 YYDKDF (reference sequence). V lost 3 bases, J lost 4 bases, and 13 bases lay in between. In DNA, the CDR3 is TGTGCCACCAGCAGCGACCGCGCCCCTTACAATGAGCAGTTCTTC. It codes for CATSSDRAPYNEQFF.

V usage is TRBV12-3 or TRBV12-4 and J usage is TRBJ2-1, with a tentative D call TRBD1 (5 bases). V lost 1 base to trimming and J lost 0 bases, with 13 bases between them. The CDR3 runs 17 residues. The CDR3 nucleotides are TGTGCCAGCAGTTTAGGCGGTCGACAGAGCTCCTACAATGAGCAGTTCTTC. It translates to CASSLGGRQSSYNEQFF.

The CDR3 region is CASRMGPNYGYTF. CDR3 DNA sequence: TGTGCCAGCAGAATGGGACCGAACTATGGCTACACCTTC. The chain carries TRBV2 and TRBJ1-2, with a tentative D call TRBD1 (5 bases). Germline V CDR1 and CDR2: SNHLY, FYNNEI. Trimming left V 6 bases short and J 2 bases short, with 10 bases between. The CDR3 has 13 residues. Drawing the rest from reference TRBV2 and TRBJ1-2, the complete variable domain is EPEVTQTPSHQVTQMGQEVILRCVPISNHLYFYWYRQILGQKVEFLVSFYNNEISEKSEIFDDQFSVERPDGSNFTLKIRSTKLEDSAMYFCASRMGPNYGYTFGSGTRLTVV.

This clonotype was detected a few times. The rearrangement joins TRBV12-3 or TRBV12-4 to TRBJ2-7; D may be TRBD2 (5 bases). This CDR3 spans 11 amino acids. The V gene lost 3 bases and the J gene lost 7 bases, with 7 bases spanning the gap. The CDR3 DNA sequence: TGTGCCAGCAGTTTGAGGGATGAGCAGTACTTC. Residues: CASSLRDEQYF.